This T cell receptor beta chain was identified in a study of cytomegalovirus exposure and HLA in healthy donors. Overall study context: Of the donors genotyped, about 410 in all, 75% to 85% fell in the Caucasian-associated ancestry cluster. Study-wide findings and caveats: It was assumed in the presence/absence analyses that sequencing depth was roughly uniform across donors. Common viral pathogens (according to a later analysis) appeared linked to several of the most significant clusters.

Comments on this clone: Its antigen is as yet unknown.

The donors gave bone marrow, and they were healthy. With 60 Vbeta and 13 Jbeta primers, the PCR was carried out. TCRdb's copy holds only in-frame clones and misses some; the assay was immunoSEQ multiplex PCR. The sample consists of tens of thousands of clones, approximately 65% of them appearing once. This CDR3 contains 14 residues. With 4 bases removed from V and 3 bases from J, the gap between germline ends came to 12 bases. In germline, CDR1 is MGHRA, CDR2 YSYEKL. The chain employs TRBV4-1 and TRBJ1-1; the D is unclear. The TCR sequence derives from a man between 25 and 39 years old in good health and CMV-seronegative. The sample taken for sequencing was PBMCs. The CDR3 DNA reads as TGCGCCAGCAGCCTCGTCCTACGCGACACTGAAGCTTTCTTT. Protein sequence: CASSLVLRDTEAFF.